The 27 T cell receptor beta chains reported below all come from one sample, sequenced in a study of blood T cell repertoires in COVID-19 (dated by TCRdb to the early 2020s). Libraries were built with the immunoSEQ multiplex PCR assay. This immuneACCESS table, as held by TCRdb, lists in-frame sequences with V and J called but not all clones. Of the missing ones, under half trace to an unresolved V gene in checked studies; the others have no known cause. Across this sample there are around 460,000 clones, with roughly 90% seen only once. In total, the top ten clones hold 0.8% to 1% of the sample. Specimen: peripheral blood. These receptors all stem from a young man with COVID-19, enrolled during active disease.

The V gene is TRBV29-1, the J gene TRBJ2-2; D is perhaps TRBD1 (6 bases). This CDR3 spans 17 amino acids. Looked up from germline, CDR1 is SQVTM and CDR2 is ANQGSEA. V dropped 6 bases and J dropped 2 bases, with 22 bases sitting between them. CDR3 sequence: CSVLRSGHRLNTGELFF. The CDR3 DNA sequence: TGCAGCGTACTTAGATCGGGACACCGACTCAACACCGGGGAGCTGTTTTTT.

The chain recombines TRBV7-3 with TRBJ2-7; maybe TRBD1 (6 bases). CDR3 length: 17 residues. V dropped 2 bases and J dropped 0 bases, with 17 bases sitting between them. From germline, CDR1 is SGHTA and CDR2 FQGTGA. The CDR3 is CASSLGGGRLSSYEQYF. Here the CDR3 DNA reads TGTGCCAGCAGCTTAGGGGGCGGCCGACTGAGCTCCTACGAGCAGTACTTC. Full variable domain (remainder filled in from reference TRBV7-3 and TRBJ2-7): GAGVSQTPSNKVTEKGKYVELRCDPISGHTALYWYRQSLGQGPEFLIYFQGTGAADDSGLPNDRFFAVRPEGSVSTLKIQRTERGDSAVYLCASSLGGGRLSSYEQYFGPGTRLTVT.

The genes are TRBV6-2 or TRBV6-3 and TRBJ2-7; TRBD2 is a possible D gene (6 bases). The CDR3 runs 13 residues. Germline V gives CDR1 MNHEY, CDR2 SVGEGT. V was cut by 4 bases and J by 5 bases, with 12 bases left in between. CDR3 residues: CASSLWGVDEQYF. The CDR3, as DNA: TGTGCCAGCAGTTTATGGGGGGTCGACGAGCAGTACTTC.

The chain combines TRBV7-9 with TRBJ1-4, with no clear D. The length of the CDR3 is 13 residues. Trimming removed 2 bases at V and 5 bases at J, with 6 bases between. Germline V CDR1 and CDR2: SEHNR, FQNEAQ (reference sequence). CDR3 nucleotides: TGTGCCAGCAGCTTACGGGAAAATGAAAAACTGTTTTTT. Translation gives CASSLRENEKLFF. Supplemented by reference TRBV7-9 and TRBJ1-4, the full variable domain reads DTGVSQNPRHKITKRGQNVTFRCDPISEHNRLYWYRQTLGQGPEFLTYFQNEAQLEKSRLLSDRFSAERPKGSFSTLEIQRTEQGDSAMYLCASSLRENEKLFFGSGTQLSVL.

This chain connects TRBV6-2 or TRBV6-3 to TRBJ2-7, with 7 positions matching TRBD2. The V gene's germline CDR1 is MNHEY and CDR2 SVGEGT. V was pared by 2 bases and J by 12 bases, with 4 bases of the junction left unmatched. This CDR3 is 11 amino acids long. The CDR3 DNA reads TGTGCCAGCAGTTACGGGCGGGAGTGGTACTTC. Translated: CASSYGREWYF.

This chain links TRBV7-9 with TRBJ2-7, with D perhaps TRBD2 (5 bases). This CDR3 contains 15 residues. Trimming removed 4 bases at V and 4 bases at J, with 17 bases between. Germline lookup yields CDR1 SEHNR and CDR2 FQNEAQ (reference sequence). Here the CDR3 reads CASSSADEGGYEQYF. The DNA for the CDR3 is TGTGCCAGCAGCTCTGCGGACGAGGGTGGATACGAGCAGTACTTC.

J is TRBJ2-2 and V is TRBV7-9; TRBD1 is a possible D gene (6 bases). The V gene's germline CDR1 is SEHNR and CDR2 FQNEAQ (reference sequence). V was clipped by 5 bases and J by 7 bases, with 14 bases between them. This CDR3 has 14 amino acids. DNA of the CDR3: TGTGCCAGCAGCGTCAACACAGGGCTCGGGGAGCTGTTTTTT. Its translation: CASSVNTGLGELFF.

The CDR3 DNA is TGTGCCAGCAGCCCCCCGGCTAGCGGGAGTAACTATGAGCAGTTCTTC. As protein: CASSPPASGSNYEQFF. This sequence joins TRBV9 and TRBJ2-1, with 10 bases that match TRBD2. The CDR3 covers 16 residues. With 4 bases clipped from V and 8 bases from J, the junction kept 12 bases outside the gene matches. Germline values: CDR1 SGDLS, CDR2 YYNGEE.

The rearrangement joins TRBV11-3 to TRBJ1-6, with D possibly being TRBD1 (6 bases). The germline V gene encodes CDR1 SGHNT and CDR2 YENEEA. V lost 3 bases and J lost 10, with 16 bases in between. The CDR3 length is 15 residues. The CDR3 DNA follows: TGTGCCAGCAGCTTTTCAGGGGAGAAGGAGTCACCCCTCCACTTT. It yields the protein CASSFSGEKESPLHF. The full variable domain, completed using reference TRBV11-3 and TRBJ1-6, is EAGVVQSPRYKIIEKKQPVAFWCNPISGHNTLYWYLQNLGQGPELLIRYENEEAVDDSQLPKDRFSAERLKGVDSTLKIQPAELGDSAVYLCASSFSGEKESPLHFGNGTRLTVT.

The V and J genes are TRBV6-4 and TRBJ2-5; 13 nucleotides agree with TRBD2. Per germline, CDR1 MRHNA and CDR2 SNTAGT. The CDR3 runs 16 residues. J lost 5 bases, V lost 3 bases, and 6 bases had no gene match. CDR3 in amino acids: CASSESGTSGVETQYF. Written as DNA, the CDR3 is TGTGCCAGCAGTGAGTCCGGGACTAGCGGGGTCGAGACCCAGTACTTC.

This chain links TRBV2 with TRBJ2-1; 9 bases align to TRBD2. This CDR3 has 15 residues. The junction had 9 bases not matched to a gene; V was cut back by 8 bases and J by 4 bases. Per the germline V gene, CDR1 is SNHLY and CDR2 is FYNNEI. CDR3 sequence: CASLIGRGGYNEQFF. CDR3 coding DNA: TGTGCCAGCCTCATAGGGCGGGGGGGATACAATGAGCAGTTCTTC.

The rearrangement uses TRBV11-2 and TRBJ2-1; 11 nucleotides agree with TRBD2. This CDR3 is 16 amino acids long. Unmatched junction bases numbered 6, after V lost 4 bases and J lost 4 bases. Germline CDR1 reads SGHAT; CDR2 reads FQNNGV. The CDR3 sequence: CASSYTSGGFYNEQFF. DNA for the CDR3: TGTGCCAGCAGCTATACTAGCGGGGGTTTTTACAATGAGCAGTTCTTC.

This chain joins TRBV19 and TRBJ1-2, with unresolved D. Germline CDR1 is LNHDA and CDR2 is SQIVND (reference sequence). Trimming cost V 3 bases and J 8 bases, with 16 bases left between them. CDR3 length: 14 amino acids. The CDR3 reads CASSIPQAKNGYTF. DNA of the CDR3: TGTGCCAGTAGTATCCCCCAGGCTAAGAACGGCTACACCTTC.

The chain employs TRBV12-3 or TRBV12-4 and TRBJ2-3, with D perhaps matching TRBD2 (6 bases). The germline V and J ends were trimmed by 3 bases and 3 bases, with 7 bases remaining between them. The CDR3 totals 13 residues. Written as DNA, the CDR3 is TGTGCCAGCAGTTTGGAGGGGACAGATACGCAGTATTTT. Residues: CASSLEGTDTQYF.

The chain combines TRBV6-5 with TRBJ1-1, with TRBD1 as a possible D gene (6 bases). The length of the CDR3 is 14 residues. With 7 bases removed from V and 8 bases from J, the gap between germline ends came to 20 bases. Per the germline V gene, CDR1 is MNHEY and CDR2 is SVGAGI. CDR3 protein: CASISPSKRGEAFF. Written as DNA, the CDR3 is TGTGCCAGCATCTCTCCTTCTAAGAGGGGGGAAGCTTTCTTT.

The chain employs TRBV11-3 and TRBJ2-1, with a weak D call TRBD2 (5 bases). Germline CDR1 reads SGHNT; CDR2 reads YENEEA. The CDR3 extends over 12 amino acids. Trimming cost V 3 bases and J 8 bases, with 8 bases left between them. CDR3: CASSFPGDEQFF. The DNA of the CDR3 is TGTGCCAGCAGCTTCCCCGGGGATGAGCAGTTCTTC.

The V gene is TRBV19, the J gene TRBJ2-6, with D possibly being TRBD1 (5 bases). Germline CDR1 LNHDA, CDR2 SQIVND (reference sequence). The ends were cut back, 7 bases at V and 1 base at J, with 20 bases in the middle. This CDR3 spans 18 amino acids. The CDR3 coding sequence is TGTGCCAGTAACCGACAGACAAGCCTTCCTTCTGGGGCCAACGTCCTGACTTTC. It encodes CASNRQTSLPSGANVLTF.

CDR3 amino acids: CASSPLVSTGAGANVLTF. The DNA of the CDR3 is TGTGCCAGCTCACCACTAGTCTCTACGGGGGCTGGGGCCAACGTCCTGACTTTC. V usage is TRBV18 and J usage is TRBJ2-6; D is perhaps TRBD2 (6 bases). Trimming stripped 1 base from V and 2 bases from J, with 15 bases between. Per the germline V gene, CDR1 is KGHSH and CDR2 is LQKENI. The CDR3 has 18 amino acids. Complete variable domain (other parts from reference TRBV18 and TRBJ2-6): NAGVMQNPRHLVRRRGQEARLRCSPMKGHSHVYWYRQLPEEGLKFMVYLQKENIIDESGMPKERFSAEFPKEGPSILRIQQVVRGDSAAYFCASSPLVSTGAGANVLTFGAGSRLTVL.

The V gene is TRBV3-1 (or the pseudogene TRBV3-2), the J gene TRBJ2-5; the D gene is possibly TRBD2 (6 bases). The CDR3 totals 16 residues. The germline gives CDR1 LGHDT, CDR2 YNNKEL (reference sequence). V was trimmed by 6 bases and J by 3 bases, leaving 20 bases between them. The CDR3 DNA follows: TGTGCCAGCAGTCCCCCTCTTGGATGGGGGGAAGAGACCCAGTACTTC. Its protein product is CASSPPLGWGEETQYF.

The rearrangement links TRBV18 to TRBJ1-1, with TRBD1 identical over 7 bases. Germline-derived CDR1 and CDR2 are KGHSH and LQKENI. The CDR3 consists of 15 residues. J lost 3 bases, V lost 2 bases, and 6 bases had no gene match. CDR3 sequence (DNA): TGTGCCAGCTCACCATTACAGGGGAGGCACACTGAAGCTTTCTTT. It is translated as CASSPLQGRHTEAFF.

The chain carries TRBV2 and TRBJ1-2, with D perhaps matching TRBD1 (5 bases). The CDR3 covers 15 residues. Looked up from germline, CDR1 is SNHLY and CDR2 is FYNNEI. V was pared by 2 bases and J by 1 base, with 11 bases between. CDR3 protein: CASSERGLSNYGYTF. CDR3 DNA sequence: TGTGCCAGCAGTGAAAGGGGACTAAGTAACTATGGCTACACCTTC.

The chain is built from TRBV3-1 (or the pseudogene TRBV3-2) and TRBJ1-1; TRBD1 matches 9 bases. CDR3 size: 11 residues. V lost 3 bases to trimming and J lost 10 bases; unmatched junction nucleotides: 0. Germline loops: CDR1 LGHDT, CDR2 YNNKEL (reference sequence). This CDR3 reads CASSQTGGAFF. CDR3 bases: TGTGCCAGCAGCCAGACAGGGGGAGCTTTCTTT.

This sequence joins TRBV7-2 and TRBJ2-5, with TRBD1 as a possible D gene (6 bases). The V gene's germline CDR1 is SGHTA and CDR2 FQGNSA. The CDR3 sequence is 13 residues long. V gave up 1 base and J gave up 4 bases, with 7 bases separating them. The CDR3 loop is CASSLDRVETQYF. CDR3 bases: TGTGCCAGCAGCTTAGACAGGGTAGAGACCCAGTACTTC.

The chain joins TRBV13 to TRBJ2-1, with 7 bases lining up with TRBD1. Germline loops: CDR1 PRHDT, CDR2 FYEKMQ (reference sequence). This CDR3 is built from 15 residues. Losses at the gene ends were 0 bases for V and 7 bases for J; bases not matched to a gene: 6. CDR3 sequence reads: CASSLGRGQANEQFF. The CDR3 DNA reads TGTGCCAGCAGCTTAGGCCGAGGACAGGCGAATGAGCAGTTCTTC.

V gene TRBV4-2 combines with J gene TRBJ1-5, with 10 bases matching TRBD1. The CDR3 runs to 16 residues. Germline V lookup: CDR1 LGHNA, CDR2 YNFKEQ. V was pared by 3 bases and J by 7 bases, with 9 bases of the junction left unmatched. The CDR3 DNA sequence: TGTGCCAGCAGCCAGACCCGGGACAGGGGTTTCCAGCCCCAGCATTTT. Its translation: CASSQTRDRGFQPQHF.

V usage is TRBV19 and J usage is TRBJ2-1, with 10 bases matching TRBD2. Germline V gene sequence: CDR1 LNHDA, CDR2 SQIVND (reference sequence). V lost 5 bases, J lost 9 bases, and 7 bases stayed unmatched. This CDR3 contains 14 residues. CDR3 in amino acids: CASSRLAGVFEQFF. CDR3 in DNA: TGTGCCAGTAGTCGGCTAGCGGGGGTATTTGAGCAGTTCTTC. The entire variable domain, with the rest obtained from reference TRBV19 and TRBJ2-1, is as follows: DGGITQSPKYLFRKEGQNVTLSCEQNLNHDAMYWYRQDPGQGLRLIYYSQIVNDFQKGDIAEGYSVSREKKESFPLTVTSAQKNPTAFYLCASSRLAGVFEQFFGPGTRLTVL.

The CDR3 sequence: CASSLTDRENTEAFF. The CDR3 DNA follows: TGTGCCAGCAGCCTCACGGACAGAGAGAACACTGAAGCTTTCTTT. The genes are TRBV3-1 (or the pseudogene TRBV3-2) and TRBJ1-1, with a possible D match to TRBD1 (6 bases). Germline assignment: CDR1 LGHDT and CDR2 YNNKEL (reference sequence). V was pared by 4 bases and J by 1 base, with 13 bases between. CDR3 length: 15 amino acids.